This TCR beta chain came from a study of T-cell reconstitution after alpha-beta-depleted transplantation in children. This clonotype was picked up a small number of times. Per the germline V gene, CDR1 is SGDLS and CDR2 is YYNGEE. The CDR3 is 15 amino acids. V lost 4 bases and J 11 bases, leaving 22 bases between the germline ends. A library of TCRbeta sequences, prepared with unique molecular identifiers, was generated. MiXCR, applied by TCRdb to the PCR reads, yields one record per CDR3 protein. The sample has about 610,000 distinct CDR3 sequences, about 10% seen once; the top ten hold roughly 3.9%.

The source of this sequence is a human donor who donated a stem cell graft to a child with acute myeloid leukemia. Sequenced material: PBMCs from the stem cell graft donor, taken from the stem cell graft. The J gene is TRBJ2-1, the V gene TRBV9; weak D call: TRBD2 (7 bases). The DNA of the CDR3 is TGTGCCAGCAGCATGGGGGGCGGGAGCCCCAGGAAGCAGTTCTTC. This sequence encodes CASSMGGGSPRKQFF.